Listed below are T cell receptor beta chains from one sample, sequenced in a study of T cells in Graves' hyperthyroidism and ophthalmopathy. TCRdb analysed the multiplex PCR reads with MiXCR anew, one entry per CDR3 protein. The sample yields approximately 480,000 distinct CDR3 sequences, roughly 20% seen once. Sequencing was carried out using blood. These receptors were taken from a man in his late teens or twenties with Graves' hyperthyroidism. The CDR3 runs from the conserved cysteine through the conserved F or W. The D gene is left open where the match is weak. Size is omitted from some rows. Given values are once, few, many or a class for expanded clones.

J gene | D gene | clone size | V gene | CDR3 protein | CDR3 DNA
TRBJ1-1 | NA | NA | TRBV5-1 | CACSFYGSNTEAFF | TGCGCCTGCAGCTTCTACGGGTCGAACACTGAAGCTTTCTTT
TRBJ2-7 | NA | NA | TRBV12-3/TRBV12-4 | CAVRGTSSYEQYF | TGTGCCGTCCGGGGCACCTCCTCCTACGAGCAGTACTTC
TRBJ2-5 | NA | many | TRBV12-3/TRBV12-4 | CASSSREDEGGRETQYF | TGTGCCAGCAGCTCTAGGGAGGATGAGGGGGGGCGAGAGACCCAGTACTTC
TRBJ2-5 | NA | NA | TRBV12-3/TRBV12-4 | CASRFGVQETQYF | TGTGCCAGCAGATTTGGGGTCCAAGAGACCCAGTACTTC
TRBJ1-5 | NA | few | TRBV9 | CASSVGTDHNQPQHF | TGTGCCAGCAGCGTAGGAACAGACCACAATCAGCCCCAGCATTTT
TRBJ1-5 | NA | many | TRBV6-5 | CASSCDWTFQPQHF | TGTGCCAGCAGTTGCGACTGGACCTTTCAGCCCCAGCATTTT
TRBJ2-5 | NA | NA | TRBV20-1 | CSATEGWYQETQYF | TGCAGTGCCACAGAGGGTTGGTACCAAGAGACCCAGTACTTC
TRBJ1-5 | TRBD1 | many | TRBV6-2/TRBV6-3 | CASSYEGDRDIHRNQPQHF | TGTGCCAGCAGTTACGAAGGGGACAGGGACATTCATAGGAATCAGCCCCAGCATTTT
TRBJ1-5 | NA | many | TRBV6-5 | CASSYGWQADQPQHF | TGTGCCAGCAGTTACGGGTGGCAAGCCGATCAGCCCCAGCATTTT
TRBJ1-1 | NA | NA | TRBV2 | CASSAGILNTEAFF | TGTGCCAGCAGCGCCGGGATATTGAACACTGAAGCTTTCTTT
TRBJ2-5 | NA | NA | TRBV5-1 | CASSSVTGGQETQYF | TGCGCCAGCAGCTCGGTGACAGGTGGCCAAGAGACCCAGTACTTC
TRBJ2-5 | TRBD1 | many | TRBV29-1 | CSVASRDRGLAQYF | TGCAGCGTTGCATCCCGGGACAGGGGGCTAGCCCAGTACTTC
TRBJ2-2 | NA | few | TRBV6-1 | CASKGQLYTGELFF | TGTGCCAGCAAGGGACAATTGTACACCGGGGAGCTGTTTTTT
TRBJ2-5 | NA | many | TRBV6-5 | CASSYSDTMGGSQYF | TGTGCCAGCAGTTATAGCGACACGATGGGGGGAAGCCAGTACTTC
TRBJ1-5 | NA | many | TRBV15 | CATSRGGGAIQPQHF | TGTGCCACCAGCAGAGGCGGCGGGGCCATTCAGCCCCAGCATTTT
TRBJ1-1 | NA | few | TRBV29-1 | CSPGAGNPEAFF | TGCAGCCCCGGAGCAGGGAACCCTGAAGCTTTCTTT
TRBJ1-1 | TRBD1 | NA | TRBV4-1 | CASSPIQGAKTEAFF | TGCGCCAGCAGCCCCATCCAGGGGGCGAAAACTGAAGCTTTCTTT
TRBJ1-2 | NA | NA | TRBV7-8 | CASSYGGSPGRGYTF | TGTGCCAGCAGCTACGGGGGCTCCCCCGGCCGCGGCTACACCTTC
TRBJ1-2 | NA | few | TRBV3-1 | CASSQADREITF | TGTGCCAGCAGCCAAGCCGACAGAGAGATAACCTTC
TRBJ2-7 | NA | many | TRBV25-1 | CASSEAEGPYEQYF | TGTGCCAGCAGTGAAGCAGAGGGTCCCTACGAGCAGTACTTC
TRBJ1-3 | NA | NA | TRBV2 | CASSEWTDSGNTIYF | TGTGCCAGCAGTGAATGGACGGACTCTGGAAACACCATATATTTT
TRBJ1-5 | NA | many | TRBV19 | CASRTGYVPQHF | TGTGCCAGTAGGACAGGATATGTGCCCCAGCATTTT
TRBJ1-1 | NA | many | TRBV6-1 | CASRDGRIKDEAFF | TGTGCCAGCAGGGATGGACGGATTAAAGATGAAGCTTTCTTT
TRBJ2-7 | TRBD1 | NA | TRBV6-5 | CASNSRTGGRDEQYF | TGTGCCAGCAATTCTCGGACAGGGGGCCGGGATGAGCAGTACTTC
TRBJ2-7 | NA | many | TRBV2 | CASSVVVLLSYEQYF | TGTGCCAGCAGTGTCGTCGTTCTACTGTCCTACGAGCAGTACTTC
TRBJ1-5 | NA | many | TRBV12-3/TRBV12-4 | CASSPTGLVQPQHF | TGTGCCAGCAGTCCTACAGGGTTAGTTCAGCCCCAGCATTTT
TRBJ2-2 | NA | many | TRBV11-1 | CASSLKPYYTGELFF | TGTGCCAGCAGCTTAAAACCGTATTACACCGGGGAGCTGTTTTTT
TRBJ1-5 | TRBD1 | few | TRBV6-1 | CASSEAVQGQFVNQPQHF | TGTGCCAGCAGTGAAGCTGTTCAGGGACAGTTTGTGAATCAGCCCCAGCATTTT
TRBJ1-2 | NA | NA | TRBV5-1 | CASSNPGQNYGYTF | TGCGCCAGCAGCAACCCTGGGCAGAACTATGGCTACACCTTC
TRBJ1-3 | TRBD1 | few | TRBV7-6 | CASSLARGTGAFSGNTIYF | TGTGCCAGCAGCTTAGCGCGCGGGACAGGGGCCTTCTCTGGAAACACCATATATTTT
TRBJ1-1 | NA | NA | TRBV12-3/TRBV12-4 | CASSNRDAYTEAFF | TGTGCCAGCAGTAACCGGGACGCATACACTGAAGCTTTCTTT
TRBJ2-7 | NA | many | TRBV12-3/TRBV12-4 | CASSLLRTTPGEQYF | TGTGCCAGCAGTTTACTAAGGACGACGCCGGGGGAGCAGTACTTC
TRBJ2-5 | NA | many | TRBV15 | CATSEGPWETQYF | TGTGCCACCAGCGAAGGGCCCTGGGAGACCCAGTACTTC
TRBJ2-7 | NA | few | TRBV6-1 | CAGGPPYEQYF | TGTGCCGGGGGTCCTCCCTACGAGCAGTACTTC
TRBJ1-3 | NA | NA | TRBV6-5 | CASSYTGSHGNTIYF | TGTGCCAGCAGTTACACAGGGTCCCATGGAAACACCATATATTTT
TRBJ2-7 | TRBD2 | NA | TRBV12-3/TRBV12-4 | CASSFYAGGLGEQYF | TGTGCCAGCAGTTTCTACGCGGGGGGGCTAGGCGAGCAGTACTTC
TRBJ2-4 | NA | many | TRBV6-1 | CASRGGGLDIQYF | TGTGCCAGCAGAGGAGGGGGCTTAGACATTCAGTACTTC
TRBJ1-2 | TRBD1 | many | TRBV12-3/TRBV12-4 | CASSCFPDRGIGGYTF | TGTGCCAGCAGTTGTTTCCCGGACAGGGGAATTGGTGGCTACACCTTC
TRBJ2-7 | NA | NA | TRBV29-1 | CSVGENEQYF | TGCAGCGTTGGAGAAAACGAGCAGTACTTC
TRBJ1-5 | NA | many | TRBV24-1 | CATSDWEANQPQHF | TGTGCCACCAGTGATTGGGAGGCCAATCAGCCCCAGCATTTT
TRBJ2-7 | NA | many | TRBV27 | CASSISDSYEQYF | TGTGCCAGCAGCATCTCAGACTCCTACGAGCAGTACTTC
TRBJ2-7 | NA | NA | TRBV5-1 | CASSLESDEQYF | TGCGCCAGCAGCTTGGAGTCCGACGAGCAGTACTTC